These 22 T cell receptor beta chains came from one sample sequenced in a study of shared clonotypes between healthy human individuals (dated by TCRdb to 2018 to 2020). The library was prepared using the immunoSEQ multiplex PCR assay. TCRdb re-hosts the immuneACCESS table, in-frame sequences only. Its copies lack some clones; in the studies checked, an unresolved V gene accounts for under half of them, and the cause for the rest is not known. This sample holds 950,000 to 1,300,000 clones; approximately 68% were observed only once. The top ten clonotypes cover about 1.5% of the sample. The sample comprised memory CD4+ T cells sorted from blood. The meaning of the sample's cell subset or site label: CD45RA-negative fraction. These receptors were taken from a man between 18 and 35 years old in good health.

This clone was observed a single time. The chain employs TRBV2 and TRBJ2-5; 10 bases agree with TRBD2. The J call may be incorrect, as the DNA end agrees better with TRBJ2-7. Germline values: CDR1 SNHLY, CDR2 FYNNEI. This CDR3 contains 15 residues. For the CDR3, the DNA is TGTGCCAGCAGTGTAGCGGGAGGTGGCTCCTACGAGCAGTACTTC. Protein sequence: CASSVAGGGSYEQYF.

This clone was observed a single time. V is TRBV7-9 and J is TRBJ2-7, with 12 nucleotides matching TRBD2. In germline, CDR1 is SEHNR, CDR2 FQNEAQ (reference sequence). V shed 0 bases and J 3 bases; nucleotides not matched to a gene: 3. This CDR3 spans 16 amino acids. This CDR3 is CASSLARTSGNYEQYF. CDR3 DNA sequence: TGTGCCAGCAGCTTAGCCCGGACTAGCGGGAACTACGAGCAGTACTTC.

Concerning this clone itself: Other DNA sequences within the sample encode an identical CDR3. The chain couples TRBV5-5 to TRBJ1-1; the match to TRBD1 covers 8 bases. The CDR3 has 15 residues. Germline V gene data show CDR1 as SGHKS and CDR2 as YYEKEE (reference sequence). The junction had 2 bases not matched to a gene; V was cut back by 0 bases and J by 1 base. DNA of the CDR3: TGTGCCAGCAGCTTGGTTACAGGGGGGAACACTGAAGCTTTCTTT. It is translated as CASSLVTGGNTEAFF.

The CDR3 region has the DNA TGTGCCAGCAGTGAAGGGAGGGGGTTCTATGGCTACACCTTC. Amino acid sequence: CASSEGRGFYGYTF. The rearrangement joins TRBV2 to TRBJ1-2, with a tentative D call TRBD1 (6 bases). Germline V gene lookup returns CDR1 SNHLY and CDR2 FYNNEI. The V gene lost 1 base and the J gene lost 4 bases, with 10 bases spanning the gap. The CDR3 is 14 amino acids.

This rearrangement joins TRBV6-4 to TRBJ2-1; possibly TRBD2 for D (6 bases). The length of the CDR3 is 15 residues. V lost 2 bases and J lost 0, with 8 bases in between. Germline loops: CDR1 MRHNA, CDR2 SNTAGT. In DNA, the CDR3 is TGTGCCAGCAGTGACGGCGGGACCTCCTACAATGAGCAGTTCTTC. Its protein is CASSDGGTSYNEQFF.

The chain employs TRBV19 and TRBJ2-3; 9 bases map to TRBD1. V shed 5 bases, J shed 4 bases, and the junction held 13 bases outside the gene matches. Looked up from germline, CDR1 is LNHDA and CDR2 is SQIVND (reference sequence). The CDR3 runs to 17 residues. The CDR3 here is CASSLNRDRVLADTQYF. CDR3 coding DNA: TGTGCCAGTAGTCTCAACCGGGACAGGGTGTTGGCAGATACGCAGTATTTT.

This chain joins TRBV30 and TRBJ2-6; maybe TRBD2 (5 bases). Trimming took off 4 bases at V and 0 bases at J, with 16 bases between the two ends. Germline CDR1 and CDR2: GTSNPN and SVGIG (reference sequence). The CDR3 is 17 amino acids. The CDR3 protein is CAWNPGIMTSGANVLTF. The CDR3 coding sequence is TGTGCCTGGAACCCGGGAATAATGACCTCTGGGGCCAACGTCCTGACTTTC.

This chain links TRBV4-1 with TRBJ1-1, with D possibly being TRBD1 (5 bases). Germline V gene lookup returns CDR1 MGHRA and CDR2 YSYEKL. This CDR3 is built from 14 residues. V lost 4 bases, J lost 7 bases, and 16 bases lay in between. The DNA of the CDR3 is TGCGCCAGCAGCCTCAAACGGGGGGGGGTTGAAGCTTTCTTT. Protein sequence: CASSLKRGGVEAFF.

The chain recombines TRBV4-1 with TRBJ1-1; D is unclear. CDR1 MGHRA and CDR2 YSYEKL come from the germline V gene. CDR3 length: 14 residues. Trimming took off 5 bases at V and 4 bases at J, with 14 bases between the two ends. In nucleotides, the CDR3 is TGCGCCAGCAGCGAAGCGCAAAGGAGCACTGAAGCTTTCTTT. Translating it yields CASSEAQRSTEAFF.

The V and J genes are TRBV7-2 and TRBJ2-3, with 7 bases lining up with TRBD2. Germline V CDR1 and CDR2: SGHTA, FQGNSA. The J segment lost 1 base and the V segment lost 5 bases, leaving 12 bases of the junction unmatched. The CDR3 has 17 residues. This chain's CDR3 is CASSTISAGFGTDTQYF. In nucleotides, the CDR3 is TGTGCCAGCAGCACTATTTCAGCGGGATTTGGCACAGATACGCAGTATTTT.

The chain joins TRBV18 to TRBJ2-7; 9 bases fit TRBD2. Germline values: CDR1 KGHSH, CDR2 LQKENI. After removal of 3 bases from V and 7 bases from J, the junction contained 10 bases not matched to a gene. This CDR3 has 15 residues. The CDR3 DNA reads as TGTGCCAGCTCACCGAACGCGGGAGGGCCTAGAGAGCAGTACTTC. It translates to CASSPNAGGPREQYF.

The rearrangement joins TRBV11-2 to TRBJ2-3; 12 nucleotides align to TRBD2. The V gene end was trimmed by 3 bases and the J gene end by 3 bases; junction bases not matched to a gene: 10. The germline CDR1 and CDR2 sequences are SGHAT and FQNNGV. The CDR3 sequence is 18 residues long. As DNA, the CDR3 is TGTGCCAGCAGCTTCAACCCTCTAGCGGGGGGGCAGACAGATACGCAGTATTTT. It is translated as CASSFNPLAGGQTDTQYF. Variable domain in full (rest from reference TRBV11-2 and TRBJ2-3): EAGVAQSPRYKIIEKRQSVAFWCNPISGHATLYWYQQILGQGPKLLIQFQNNGVVDDSQLPKDRFSAERLKGVDSTLKIQPAKLEDSAVYLCASSFNPLAGGQTDTQYFGPGTRLTVL.

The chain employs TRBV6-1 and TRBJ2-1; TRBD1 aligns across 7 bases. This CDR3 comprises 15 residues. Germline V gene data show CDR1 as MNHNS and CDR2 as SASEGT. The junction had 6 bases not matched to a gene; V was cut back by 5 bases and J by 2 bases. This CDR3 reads CASSRGTATYNEQFF. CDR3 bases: TGTGCCAGCAGTAGGGGGACAGCGACCTACAATGAGCAGTTCTTC.

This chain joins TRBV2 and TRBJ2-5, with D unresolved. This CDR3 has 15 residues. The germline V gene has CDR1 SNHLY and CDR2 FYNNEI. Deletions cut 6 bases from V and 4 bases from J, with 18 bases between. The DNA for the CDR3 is TGTGCCAGCAGGTCCCGGGCCCCCTATGCAGAGACCCAGTACTTC. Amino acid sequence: CASRSRAPYAETQYF.

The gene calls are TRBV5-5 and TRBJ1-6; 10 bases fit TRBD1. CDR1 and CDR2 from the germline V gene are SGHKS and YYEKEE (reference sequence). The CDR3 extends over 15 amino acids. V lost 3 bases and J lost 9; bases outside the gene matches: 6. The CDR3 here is CASSSQTGGFSPLHF. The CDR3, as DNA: TGTGCCAGCAGCTCACAGACAGGGGGCTTTTCACCCCTCCACTTT.

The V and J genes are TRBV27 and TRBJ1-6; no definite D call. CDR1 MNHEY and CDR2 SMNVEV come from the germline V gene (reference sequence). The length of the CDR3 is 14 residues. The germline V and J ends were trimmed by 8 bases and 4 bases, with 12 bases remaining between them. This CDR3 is CASSALGYNSPLHF. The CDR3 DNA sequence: TGTGCCAGCTCAGCCCTCGGGTATAATTCACCCCTCCACTTT.

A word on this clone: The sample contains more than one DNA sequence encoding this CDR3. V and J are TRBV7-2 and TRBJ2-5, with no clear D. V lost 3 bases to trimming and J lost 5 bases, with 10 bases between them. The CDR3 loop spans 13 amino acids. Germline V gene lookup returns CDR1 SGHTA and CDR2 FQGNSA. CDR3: CASSLDGRETQYF. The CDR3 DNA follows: TGTGCCAGCAGCTTGGACGGCCGGGAGACCCAGTACTTC.

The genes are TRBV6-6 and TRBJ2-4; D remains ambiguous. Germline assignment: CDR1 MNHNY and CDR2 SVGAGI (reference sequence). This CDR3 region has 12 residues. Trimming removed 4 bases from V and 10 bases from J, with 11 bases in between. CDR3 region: CASSSGNVIQYF. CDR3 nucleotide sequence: TGTGCCAGCAGTTCTGGGAACGTGATTCAGTACTTC.

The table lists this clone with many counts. CDR3 sequence reads: CASSGTGRDEETQYF. CDR3 DNA sequence: TGTGCCAGCAGCGGGACAGGGAGGGATGAGGAGACCCAGTACTTC. The rearrangement joins TRBV9 to TRBJ2-5; TRBD1 is a possible D gene (8 bases). The germline CDR1 and CDR2 sequences are SGDLS and YYNGEE. The CDR3 sequence is 15 residues long. Trimming removed 3 bases from V and 5 bases from J, with 17 bases in between.

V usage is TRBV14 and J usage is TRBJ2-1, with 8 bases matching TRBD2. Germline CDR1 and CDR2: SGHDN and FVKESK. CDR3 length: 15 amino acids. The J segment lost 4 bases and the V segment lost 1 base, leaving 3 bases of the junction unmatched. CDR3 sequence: CASSQVRGGYNEQFF. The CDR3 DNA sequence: TGTGCCAGCAGCCAAGTCCGCGGGGGGTACAATGAGCAGTTCTTC.

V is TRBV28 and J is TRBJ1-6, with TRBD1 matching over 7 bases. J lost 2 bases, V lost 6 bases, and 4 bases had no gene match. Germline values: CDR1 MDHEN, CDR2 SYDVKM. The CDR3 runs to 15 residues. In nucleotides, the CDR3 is TGTGCCAGCAGAACACAGGGGACCTATAATTCACCCCTCCACTTT. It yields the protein CASRTQGTYNSPLHF.

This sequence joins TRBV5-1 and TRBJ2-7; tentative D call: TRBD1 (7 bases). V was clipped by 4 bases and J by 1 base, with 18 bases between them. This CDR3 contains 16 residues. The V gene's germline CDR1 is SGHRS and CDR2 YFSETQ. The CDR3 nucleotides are TGCGCCAGCAGCACCATGATGCGGGACAGTTCCTACGAGCAGTACTTC. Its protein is CASSTMMRDSSYEQYF.